This TCR beta chain was retrieved from a study of blood T cells in healthy people across ages. A second PCR, run for roughly 6 to 11 cycles, used a sample-barcoded 5' primer plus a J-beta primer mix. TCRdb analysed the 5' RACE reads with MiXCR anew, one entry per CDR3 protein. The repertoire holds about 1.4 million distinct CDR3 sequences, approximately 59% seen once, with approximately 7% in the top ten. The clonotype comes from a man aged 18 to 30 in good health. Sequencing used blood.

The CDR3 DNA follows: TGCAGTGCCGAAATAACAGGGGAACGGGAGACCCAGTACTTC. It codes for CSAEITGERETQYF. The rearrangement joins TRBV20-1 to TRBJ2-5; 7 bases fit TRBD1. Germline V gene lookup returns CDR1 DFQATT and CDR2 SNEGSKA (reference sequence). This CDR3 region has 14 residues. J gave up 5 bases and V 6 bases, and 12 bases lay outside the gene matches.